The sample holds a few counts of the clone carrying this TCR beta chain. Its antigen is still unknown. To make TCR beta libraries, researchers used iRepertoire HTBI primers and Arm-PCR of CDR3 regions. TCRdb re-analysed the multiplex PCR reads in MiXCR, keeping a single row per CDR3 protein. Of fewer than 600,000 distinct CDR3 sequences listed, under 25% are singletons. This CDR3 has 16 amino acids. In germline, CDR1 is SGHVS, CDR2 FNYEAQ. Germline trimming cut 5 bases from V and 0 bases from J; bases unmatched to any gene: 6. The sample originates from a study of regulatory T cells in long-lasting Graves disease. General study points: TRBV28, TRBJ1-2 and TRBJ2-5 were favored in persistent disease. A greater number of public clonotypes (approximately 2,700) was shared by persistent patients than by new patients (over 900).

Indicated time point: persistent/refractory GD, antithyroid drugs over 5 years with positive TRAb. With RNA extracted from PBMCs as input, the TCR library was made. An endocrinology department in Xi'an, China, supplied the patients. The sequence came from a female donor with Graves disease. Source: peripheral blood mononuclear cells (PBMCs), taken when the disease was refractory, from a patient treated with antithyroid drugs. This chain joins TRBV7-6 and TRBJ2-7, with 11 nucleotides matching TRBD2. The CDR3 loop reads CASSLGSGRGSYEQYF. Here the CDR3 DNA reads TGTGCCAGCAGCCTCGGTAGCGGGAGGGGCTCCTACGAGCAGTACTTC. Full variable domain (remainder filled in from reference TRBV7-6 and TRBJ2-7): GAGVSQSPRYKVTKRGQDVALRCDPISGHVSLYWYRQALGQGPEFLTYFNYEAQQDKSGLPNDRFSAERPEGSISTLTIQRTEQRDSAMYRCASSLGSGRGSYEQYFGPGTRLTVT.